This T cell receptor (beta chain) stems from a study of cytomegalovirus exposure and HLA in healthy donors. The study, taken as a whole, reports: Subsequent analysis revealed that first-cohort TCR clusters tended to co-occur in the approximately 120 validation repertoires.

On this clone itself: Its matching antigen is unknown.

The table came from immunoSEQ multiplex PCR; TCRdb's copy has only in-frame clones and leaves some out. Found here are over 85,000 clones, around nine tenths of them singletons; the top ten hold more than 1.4%. Trimming cost V 9 bases and J 0 bases, with 10 bases left between them. Germline assignment: CDR1 SGHTA and CDR2 FQGTGA. CDR3 size: 13 residues. This clonotype was obtained from a woman in her twenties or thirties in good health and CMV-seropositive. What was sequenced was PBMCs. The chain carries TRBV7-3 and TRBJ2-3; D remains ambiguous. CDR3 protein: CASGGGSTDTQYF. The CDR3, as DNA: TGTGCCAGTGGTGGCGGAAGCACAGATACGCAGTATTTT.